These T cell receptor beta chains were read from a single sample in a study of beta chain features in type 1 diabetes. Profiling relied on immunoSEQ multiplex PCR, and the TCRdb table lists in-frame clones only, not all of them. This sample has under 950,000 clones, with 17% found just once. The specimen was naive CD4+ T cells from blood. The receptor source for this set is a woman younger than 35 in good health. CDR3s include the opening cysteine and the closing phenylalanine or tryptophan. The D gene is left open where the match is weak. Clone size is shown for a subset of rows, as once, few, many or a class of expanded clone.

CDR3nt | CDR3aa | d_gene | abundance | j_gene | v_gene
TGTGCCACCAGCAGACACCTACTTCTAGCGGGAGTAAGCTACGAGCAGTACTTC | CATSRHLLLAGVSYEQYF | TRBD2 | NA | TRBJ2-7 | TRBV15
TGCGCCAGCTCGGCGGAAAACTATGGCTACACCTTC | CASSAENYGYTF | NA | few | TRBJ1-2 | TRBV5-1
TGTGCCAGCAGTTACTATGAGGATCAGCCCCAGCATTTT | CASSYYEDQPQHF | NA | NA | TRBJ1-5 | TRBV6-6
TGTGCCAGCAGTTACTCTTTTTCTAGCGGCTACGAGCAGTACTTC | CASSYSFSSGYEQYF | TRBD2 | few | TRBJ2-7 | TRBV6-5
TGCAGCGTCCCAAACCCATCCCACGCTGAAGCTTTCTTT | CSVPNPSHAEAFF | NA | NA | TRBJ1-1 | TRBV29-1
TGCAGTGCGCAAACATACGAGCAGTACTTC | CSAQTYEQYF | NA | NA | TRBJ2-7 | TRBV20-1
TGTGCCAGCAGTTGGACAGGGGGCCGCGTCACTGAAGCTTTCTTT | CASSWTGGRVTEAFF | TRBD1 | NA | TRBJ1-1 | TRBV6-5
TGCAGCGCCTATTCTGGGGCCAACGTCCTGACTTTC | CSAYSGANVLTF | NA | few | TRBJ2-6 | TRBV29-1
TGTGCCAGCAGCTTGTGGCGTGCCTTACCCTACAATGAGCAGTTCTTC | CASSLWRALPYNEQFF | NA | few | TRBJ2-1 | TRBV5-4
TGTGCCAGCAGTCTCCGGGACAGCTTCTTGAACACCGGGGAGCTGTTTTTT | CASSLRDSFLNTGELFF | TRBD1 | few | TRBJ2-2 | TRBV7-2
TGTGCCAGCAGCTTAGAACTAGCGGGAACCTACGAGCAGTACTTC | CASSLELAGTYEQYF | TRBD2 | NA | TRBJ2-7 | TRBV7-2
TGTGCCAGCAGTCCTACAGTTGGCGAGCAGTACTTC | CASSPTVGEQYF | NA | few | TRBJ2-7 | TRBV6-6
TGTGCCAGCTCACCACGTCTGAACTTGGGGGAGACCCAGTACTTC | CASSPRLNLGETQYF | NA | few | TRBJ2-5 | TRBV18
TGCGCCAGCAGCCAAGCTATGACTAGCGGGTACGAGACCCAGTACTTC | CASSQAMTSGYETQYF | TRBD2 | few | TRBJ2-5 | TRBV4-3
TGTGCCAGCAGTTTAAGGGTCAAGGGACAGCAAGAGACCCAGTACTTC | CASSLRVKGQQETQYF | TRBD1 | NA | TRBJ2-5 | TRBV28
TGTGCCAGCAGCTTGGTGGGACTAGCGGGAGTTGAGCAGTTCTTC | CASSLVGLAGVEQFF | TRBD2 | few | TRBJ2-1 | TRBV7-2
TGTGCCAGCAGAACCAACAGGGCAGGCACTGAAGCTTTCTTT | CASRTNRAGTEAFF | NA | few | TRBJ1-1 | TRBV2
TGTGCCACCAGCAGAGCCATATTCGACAGGGAAGGTTTCTTT | CATSRAIFDREGFF | TRBD1 | few | TRBJ1-1 | TRBV15
TGTGCCAGCTCACCGGGGTCTTACACAGATACGCAGTATTTT | CASSPGSYTDTQYF | NA | NA | TRBJ2-3 | TRBV18
TGTGCCAGCAGGTTAGCGGGACAGTACGAGCAGTACTTC | CASRLAGQYEQYF | NA | NA | TRBJ2-7 | TRBV11-2
TGTGCCAGCTCACCACAACTCACCGGGACAGGGGGGGACAATGAGCAGTTCTTC | CASSPQLTGTGGDNEQFF | TRBD1 | NA | TRBJ2-1 | TRBV18
TGTGCCAGCAGCTTAGTCGCAGGGAGGCAAGAGACCCAGTACTTC | CASSLVAGRQETQYF | NA | NA | TRBJ2-5 | TRBV7-8
TGTGCCATCAGTGATGCCTACGAGCAGTACTTC | CAISDAYEQYF | NA | many | TRBJ2-7 | TRBV10-3
TGTGCCAGCTCACCACTGGAGGACAATGAGCAGTTCTTC | CASSPLEDNEQFF | NA | few | TRBJ2-1 | TRBV18
TGCAGCGTAAGACTAGCGGGGAGCTACAATGAGCAGTTCTTC | CSVRLAGSYNEQFF | TRBD2 | few | TRBJ2-1 | TRBV29-1
TGCGCCAGCAGCTTGACGGGAGAGCCCTACGAGCAGTACTTC | CASSLTGEPYEQYF | NA | NA | TRBJ2-7 | TRBV5-1
TGCGCCAGCAGCCACGGACGCCCGAGACTGAACACTGAAGCTTTCTTT | CASSHGRPRLNTEAFF | NA | few | TRBJ1-1 | TRBV4-3
TGTGCCATAACATCAGGACAGGGGAAGAATGAGCAGTTCTTC | CAITSGQGKNEQFF | TRBD1 | NA | TRBJ2-1 | TRBV28
TGCAGCGCCGCAGGGCGGGGGCCGGAAGGCTACACCTTC | CSAAGRGPEGYTF | NA | few | TRBJ1-2 | TRBV29-1
TGTGCCAGCAGGAACAACAGGGGTTGGGGCTACACCTTC | CASRNNRGWGYTF | TRBD1 | NA | TRBJ1-2 | TRBV25-1
TGTGCCAGCAGCAAGCCGGGCCCAACCTACGAGCAGTACTTC | CASSKPGPTYEQYF | NA | few | TRBJ2-7 | TRBV14
TGTGCCAGCAGCTCCCCTAGCACAGATACGCAGTATTTT | CASSSPSTDTQYF | NA | NA | TRBJ2-3 | TRBV7-2
TGTGCCAGCAGCTTAGGGTGGGGACAGACATACAATGAGCAGTTCTTC | CASSLGWGQTYNEQFF | TRBD1 | few | TRBJ2-1 | TRBV7-2
TGTGCCAGTAGAGAAATACGAGCGGGGTCCTACAATGAGCAGTTCTTC | CASREIRAGSYNEQFF | TRBD2 | NA | TRBJ2-1 | TRBV19
TGTGCCAGCAGTAACCCGAGGGACAGGTGGACAGATACGCAGTATTTT | CASSNPRDRWTDTQYF | TRBD1 | few | TRBJ2-3 | TRBV27
TGTGCCAGCAGCCCTAGAACAGATACGCAGTATTTT | CASSPRTDTQYF | NA | few | TRBJ2-3 | TRBV7-9
TGTGCCAGCTGTGCCGGGACTAGCGGTAATGAGCAGTTCTTC | CASCAGTSGNEQFF | TRBD2 | NA | TRBJ2-1 | TRBV9
TGTGCCAGCAGACCCGGACAGGGGGTTCGGAATGAGCAGTTCTTC | CASRPGQGVRNEQFF | TRBD1 | NA | TRBJ2-1 | TRBV5-5
TGTGCCAGCAGCGTCTTTCCAAACACCGGGGAGCTGTTTTTT | CASSVFPNTGELFF | NA | few | TRBJ2-2 | TRBV9
TGCGCCAGCAGCCCACGACAGGGAAATGAGCAGTTCTTC | CASSPRQGNEQFF | TRBD1 | NA | TRBJ2-1 | TRBV5-1
TGTGCCAGCAGCCGCCCCGGCAGAAACGGGGAGCTGTTTTTT | CASSRPGRNGELFF | NA | NA | TRBJ2-2 | TRBV7-9
TGTGCCAGCAGCCCTCGGACCTCCATGGGTCTAAACTCCTACAATGAGCAGTTCTTC | CASSPRTSMGLNSYNEQFF | NA | few | TRBJ2-1 | TRBV7-8
TGTGCCAGCCCCTCCCCCCGCAGGGAGTTGTCCTACGAGCAGTACTTC | CASPSPRRELSYEQYF | NA | NA | TRBJ2-7 | TRBV25-1
TGTGCCAGCAGTTCCTGGACTAACGGGAGGTTCGCTGATACGCAGTATTTT | CASSSWTNGRFADTQYF | TRBD2 | NA | TRBJ2-3 | TRBV28
TGTGCCAGCAGTTTTTTAAGGGCCGCGGGCTACACCTTC | CASSFLRAAGYTF | NA | NA | TRBJ1-2 | TRBV28
TGCGCCAGCAGCCTAACTAGCGGTATCTACAATGAGCAGTTCTTC | CASSLTSGIYNEQFF | TRBD2 | NA | TRBJ2-1 | TRBV5-1
TGTGCCACCAGCAAACAGGGGAGTGGGGCCAACGTCCTGACTTTC | CATSKQGSGANVLTF | TRBD1 | few | TRBJ2-6 | TRBV15
TGTGCCAGCAGCCCAAGGCGCCCAGAGACCCAGTACTTC | CASSPRRPETQYF | NA | NA | TRBJ2-5 | TRBV7-8
TGTGCCATCAGTGGCGGCTACGAGCAGTACTTC | CAISGGYEQYF | NA | few | TRBJ2-7 | TRBV10-3
TGCGCCAGCAGCTTGGTAGGGACCGAGCAGTACTTC | CASSLVGTEQYF | NA | NA | TRBJ2-7 | TRBV5-1
TGTGCCAGCAGCGCTGGGACTACCCCTGGCACAGATACGCAGTATTTT | CASSAGTTPGTDTQYF | TRBD2 | NA | TRBJ2-3 | TRBV9
TGTGCCAGCAGCCCGGGACTAGCGGGAGGGGAAGAGACCCAGTACTTC | CASSPGLAGGEETQYF | TRBD2 | NA | TRBJ2-5 | TRBV5-5
TGCGCCAGCAGCTTACCAGGGGAATCCTACGAGCAGTACTTC | CASSLPGESYEQYF | NA | NA | TRBJ2-7 | TRBV5-1
TGTGCCAGCAGTGTTGCGGGAGTGTCCTACAATGAGCAGTTCTTC | CASSVAGVSYNEQFF | TRBD2 | NA | TRBJ2-1 | TRBV6-1
TGTGCCAGCAGCTTAACTGTGGGAGATACGCAGTATTTT | CASSLTVGDTQYF | NA | NA | TRBJ2-3 | TRBV7-2